These 9 T cell receptor beta chains were all obtained from the same sample, sequenced in a study of PD-L1 blockade in urothelial cancer. Some clones are missing from TCRdb's copy, which holds only in-frame ones; the method was immunoSEQ multiplex PCR. The sample shows approximately 90,000 clones, around 91% of them seen only once. Time point noted: pretreatment peripheral blood. Sequencing was performed on PBMCs, taken around atezolizumab (anti-PD-L1) treatment. These receptors were taken from a man in his fifties or sixties with urothelial cancer.

The J gene is TRBJ1-4, the V gene TRBV25-1, with D tentatively TRBD1 (6 bases). CDR3 length: 15 residues. V was clipped by 3 bases and J by 8 bases, with 16 bases between them. Germline loops: CDR1 MGHDK, CDR2 SYGVNS. The CDR3 sequence is CASSDVTRGGEKLFF. The CDR3 region has the DNA TGTGCCAGCAGTGACGTGACCAGGGGAGGGGAAAAACTGTTTTTT.

V and J are TRBV5-4 and TRBJ2-7; possible D gene TRBD1, 6 bases. Trimming removed 4 bases from V and 3 bases from J, with 14 bases in between. This CDR3 region has 14 residues. CDR1 is SGHNT and CDR2 is YYREEE in the germline V gene (reference sequence). The CDR3, as DNA: TGTGCCAGCAGCAAACAGGGAGAACACTACGAGCAGTACTTC. Translated: CASSKQGEHYEQYF.

The chain carries TRBV5-5 and TRBJ2-7, with TRBD1 matching over 7 bases. CDR3 size: 16 residues. Germline V gene data show CDR1 as SGHKS and CDR2 as YYEKEE (reference sequence). V lost 0 bases to trimming and J lost 1 base; unmatched junction nucleotides: 7. CDR3 nucleotides: TGTGCCAGCAGCTTGGGCTCGGGGACAGCATCCTACGAGCAGTACTTC. This translates into CASSLGSGTASYEQYF.

The gene calls are TRBV7-2 and TRBJ2-7; 12 bases line up with TRBD2. V lost 5 bases and J lost 4; bases outside the gene matches: 6. The CDR3 covers 15 residues. Germline V gene data show CDR1 as SGHTA and CDR2 as FQGNSA. This CDR3 is CASSTSSGRDYEQYF. CDR3 sequence (DNA): TGTGCCAGCAGCACCTCTAGCGGGAGGGATTACGAGCAGTACTTC.

This chain joins TRBV5-6 and TRBJ2-3; TRBD2 matches at 9 bases. Germline CDR1 SGHDT, CDR2 YYEEEE. With V trimmed by 1 base and J by 3 bases, 6 bases remained unmatched. There are 16 residues in the CDR3. CDR3 region: CASSLISGSGTDTQYF. The CDR3 nucleotides are TGTGCCAGCAGCTTGATTAGCGGGAGTGGTACAGATACGCAGTATTTT.

The V call is TRBV7-8, the J call TRBJ2-3; the D is unclear. This CDR3 contains 13 residues. V was cut by 1 base and J by 3 bases, with 5 bases left in between. In germline, CDR1 is SGHVS, CDR2 FQNEAQ. This CDR3 is CASSLGATDTQYF. CDR3 sequence (DNA): TGTGCCAGCAGCTTAGGGGCAACAGATACGCAGTATTTT.

This clone was detected only a few times. Here the CDR3 reads CASSLVHLPGPQGGYTF. CDR3 DNA sequence: TGTGCCAGCAGCTTAGTTCACCTCCCGGGACCCCAGGGGGGCTACACCTTC. V usage is TRBV13 and J usage is TRBJ1-2; D is possibly TRBD1 (6 bases). Looked up from germline, CDR1 is PRHDT and CDR2 is FYEKMQ (reference sequence). With 1 base removed from V and 8 bases from J, the gap between germline ends came to 23 bases. The CDR3 is 17 amino acids.

The rearrangement uses TRBV7-9 and TRBJ2-5; tentatively, D is TRBD2 (5 bases). Germline-derived CDR1 and CDR2 are SEHNR and FQNEAQ (reference sequence). The ends were cut back, 2 bases at V and 4 bases at J, with 8 bases in the middle. The CDR3 spans 13 residues. CDR3 sequence (DNA): TGTGCCAGCAGCTTACAACTAGGAGAGACCCAGTACTTC. Amino acid sequence: CASSLQLGETQYF.

The rearrangement uses TRBV7-2 and TRBJ1-5, with a tentative D call TRBD1 (6 bases). V was trimmed by 4 bases and J by 5 bases, leaving 15 bases between them. The CDR3 sequence is 15 residues long. The germline gives CDR1 SGHTA, CDR2 FQGNSA. The CDR3 region is CASSSHGGRDQPQHF. CDR3 sequence (DNA): TGTGCCAGCAGCTCCCACGGGGGGCGCGATCAGCCCCAGCATTTT. The variable domain in full, completed from reference TRBV7-2 and TRBJ1-5, reads GAGVSQSPSNKVTEKGKDVELRCDPISGHTALYWYRQSLGQGLEFLIYFQGNSAPDKSGLPSDRFSAERTGGSVSTLTIQRTQQEDSAVYLCASSSHGGRDQPQHFGDGTRLSIL.